This T cell receptor (beta chain) was obtained from a study of T cell changes during pregnancy in multiple sclerosis. The method was immunoSEQ multiplex PCR; TCRdb's version includes in-frame clones alone and lacks a portion of them. Among some 93,000 clones listed, 91% were seen once. V lost 4 bases to trimming and J lost 2 bases, with 7 bases between them. Germline V gene lookup returns CDR1 SQVTM and CDR2 ANQGSEA. This CDR3 is 12 amino acids long. The starting material was peripheral blood, obtained after pregnancy. The chain carries TRBV29-1 and TRBJ2-3; TRBD1 might be the D (5 bases). The receptor was derived from a female donor in good health, enrolled as a control in a pregnancy study. DNA of the CDR3: TGCAGCGTTGCAGGGATCACAGATACGCAGTATTTT. Protein sequence: CSVAGITDTQYF.